Listed below are T cell receptor beta chains from one sample, sequenced in a study of early T cells in non-severe SARS-CoV-2 infection. From the 5' RACE reads, TCRdb called clonotypes with MiXCR, one entry per CDR3 protein. The data show tens of thousands of distinct CDR3 sequences, approximately 10% seen once. The sequenced sample was whole blood. These receptors were collected from an adult who was a healthcare worker with PCR-confirmed SARS-CoV-2 infection or an uninfected control (not recorded which). The CDR3 runs from the conserved cysteine through the conserved F or W. D genes are given only for firm matches. For some rows the clone size is stated as once, few or many, or as a class when expanded; others skip it.

v_call	d_call	clone_size	j_call	cdr3_nt	cdr3_aa
TRBV4-1	TRBD2	few	TRBJ2-5	TGCGCCAGCTCTAGCGGGAGGAAAGAGACCCAGTACTTC	CASSSGRKETQYF
TRBV5-1	.	few	TRBJ2-3	TGCGCCAGCAGCCTGGGCCTCCAGGCTGTGAGCACAGATACGCAGTATTTT	CASSLGLQAVSTDTQYF
TRBV5-1	.	many	TRBJ2-2	TGCGCCAGCAGCTTGGTCCTCCAGGGGATGGACGGGGAGCTGTTTTTT	CASSLVLQGMDGELFF
TRBV12-3/TRBV12-4	.	few	TRBJ2-1	TGTGCCAGCAGTTACGGGACCGATAGGGTGTTCTTC	CASSYGTDRVFF
TRBV6-5	TRBD1	.	TRBJ2-3	TGTGCCAGCAAGGACAGGGGAACTAGCACAGATACGCAGTATTTT	CASKDRGTSTDTQYF
TRBV24-1	.	many	TRBJ2-5	TGTGCCACCAGTGACCCGGCCCGAGGGAAGACCCAGTACTTC	CATSDPARGKTQYF
TRBV20-1	.	.	TRBJ1-1	TGCAGTGCATTACAGGGGAACACTGAAGCTTTCTTT	CSALQGNTEAFF
TRBV20-1	.	.	TRBJ2-3	TGCAGTGCTAAAATGCCCGGGTTGGGAGATACGCAGTATTTT	CSAKMPGLGDTQYF
TRBV18	.	many	TRBJ1-2	TGTGCCAGCTCACCCCAACGGGAGGGCTACACCTTC	CASSPQREGYTF
TRBV7-8	TRBD2	few	TRBJ2-3	TGTGCCAGCAGCCAGGCCTCTACTAGCGGGGGGGCAGATACGCAGTATTTT	CASSQASTSGGADTQYF
TRBV28	.	many	TRBJ2-7	TGTGCCAGCAGCCCTCCTCCAGGAGGGGAACGCGAGCAGTACTTC	CASSPPPGGEREQYF
TRBV6-6	.	many	TRBJ2-1	TGTGCCAGCAGCCGAAACAATCGTGACGATTACAATGAGCAGTTCTTC	CASSRNNRDDYNEQFF
TRBV20-1	TRBD2	many	TRBJ2-1	TGCAGTGCTAGAGGGGGTCTCAGACTAGCGGGCAACAATGAGCAGTTCTTC	CSARGGLRLAGNNEQFF
TRBV7-9	.	few	TRBJ2-7	TGTGCCAGCAGCGCTACGGTCACCTACGAGCAGTACTTC	CASSATVTYEQYF